The table lists the clone carrying this T cell receptor beta chain with a few counts. The investigators amplified TCR beta CDR3 regions from RNA transcripts. When the TCR CDR3 underwent first-round RT-PCR, the HTBI primer set was used. Each CDR3 protein gets one entry after TCRdb re-called the multiplex PCR reads with MiXCR. This sample has 300,000 to 450,000 distinct CDR3 sequences, with approximately 18% found just once. Trimming took 0 bases from V and 2 from J; bases not matched to a gene: 9. The CDR3 consists of 18 residues. Germline V gene lookup returns CDR1 SGHRS and CDR2 YFSETQ. The data are from a study of T cells in Graves' hyperthyroidism and ophthalmopathy. Recently diagnosed hyperthyroidism of less than 2 months' duration affected patients aged 18 to 65. Reasons for excluding patients were uncontrolled infection, other autoimmune disease, pregnancy or lactation. Together with thyroid ultrasound, orbital computed tomography, serum thyroxine and TRAb, clinical symptoms were used for diagnoses. The PBMCs studied were ones that came from roughly 9.4 ml fresh peripheral blood.

The chain combines TRBV5-1 with TRBJ2-1; 9 bases are shared with TRBD1. The specimen sequenced was blood. The sequence was collected from a woman in her twenties or thirties with Graves' hyperthyroidism that later progressed to Graves' ophthalmopathy. Here the CDR3 reads CASSLGDRAPNPYNEQFF. The CDR3 nucleotides are TGCGCCAGCAGCTTGGGGGACAGGGCCCCCAACCCCTACAATGAGCAGTTCTTC. Looking up the rest from reference TRBV5-1 and TRBJ2-1 gives the full variable domain: KAGVTQTPRYLIKTRGQQVTLSCSPISGHRSVSWYQQTPGQGLQFLFEYFSETQRNKGNFPGRFSGRQFSNSRSEMNVSTLELGDSALYLCASSLGDRAPNPYNEQFFGPGTRLTVL.